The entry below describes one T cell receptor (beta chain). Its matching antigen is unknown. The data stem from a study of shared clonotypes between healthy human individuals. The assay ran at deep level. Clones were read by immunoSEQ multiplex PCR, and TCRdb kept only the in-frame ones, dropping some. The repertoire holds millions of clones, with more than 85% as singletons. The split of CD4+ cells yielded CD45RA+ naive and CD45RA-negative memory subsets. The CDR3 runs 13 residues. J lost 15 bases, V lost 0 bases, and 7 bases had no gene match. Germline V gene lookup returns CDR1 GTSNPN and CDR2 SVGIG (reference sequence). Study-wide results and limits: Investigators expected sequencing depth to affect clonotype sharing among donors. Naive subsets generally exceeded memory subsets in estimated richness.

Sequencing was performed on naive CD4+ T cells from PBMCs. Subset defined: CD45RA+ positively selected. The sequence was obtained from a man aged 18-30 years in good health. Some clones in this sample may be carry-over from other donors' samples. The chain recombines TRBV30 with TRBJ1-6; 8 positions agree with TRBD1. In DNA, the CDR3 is TGTGCCTGGAGTGTCTTTGGACAGGGAAACCTCCACTTT. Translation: CAWSVFGQGNLHF.